Shown below are 29 T cell receptor beta chains from a single sample sequenced in a study of monozygotic twins with inflammatory bowel disease. TCRdb derives one entry per CDR3 protein from the 5' RACE reads, leaving out DNA. The table counts about 160,000 distinct CDR3 sequences; approximately 2.4% lies in the top ten. Sequenced: blood. These receptors were taken from a human donor with ulcerative colitis or Crohn's disease, or a healthy co-twin of an affected twin (not recorded which).

V and J are TRBV2 and TRBJ2-7; no DNA is available, so the TRBD1 call from TCRdb remains unchecked. CDR1 SNHLY and CDR2 FYNNEI come from the germline V gene. The CDR3 extends over 13 amino acids. CDR3 protein: CASSERWDRERYF.

The genes are TRBV7-9 and TRBJ2-7; TCRdb lists TRBD2, though no DNA is available to test this call. This CDR3 has 11 amino acids. The V gene's germline CDR1 is SEHNR and CDR2 FQNEAQ (reference sequence). CDR3 residues: CASSGPYEQYF.

The rearrangement links TRBV3-1 to TRBJ2-1; TCRdb calls TRBD2, which cannot be checked without DNA. The CDR3 is 14 amino acids. Germline V CDR1 and CDR2: LGHDT, YNNKEL (reference sequence). The CDR3 protein is CASSLILTSPEQFF.

The chain links TRBV12-3 or TRBV12-4 to TRBJ2-2; TCRdb calls TRBD1, which cannot be checked without DNA. The CDR3 loop spans 14 amino acids. The CDR3 sequence: CASRPGVGAGELFF.

The CDR3 protein is CATSRGYSNQPQHF. The chain carries TRBV15 and TRBJ1-5. There are 14 residues in the CDR3. In germline, CDR1 is LNHNV, CDR2 YYDKDF (reference sequence).

The V and J genes are TRBV21-1 and TRBJ1-1. TRBV21-1 is designated a pseudogene. This CDR3 comprises 13 residues. CDR3 sequence reads: CASSKNLRAEAFF.

The rearrangement links TRBV5-1 to TRBJ1-1; the TRBD1 assignment by TCRdb is unverifiable without DNA. The length of the CDR3 is 15 residues. CDR1 SGHRS and CDR2 YFSETQ come from the germline V gene. CDR3 amino acids: CASSLPETGKAEAFF.

The chain recombines TRBV7-2 with TRBJ2-1; TCRdb's D call, TRBD2, is unchecked because there is no DNA. There are 14 residues in the CDR3. Per the germline V gene, CDR1 is SGHTA and CDR2 is FQGNSA. CDR3: CASSLGRLAGGQFF.

The chain is built from TRBV20-1 and TRBJ1-1; checking the TCRdb D call of TRBD1 is not possible without DNA. Germline V lookup: CDR1 DFQATT, CDR2 SNEGSKA (reference sequence). This CDR3 spans 13 amino acids. CDR3 region: CSASGGQSTEAFF.

This chain links TRBV9 with TRBJ2-2; the D gene TCRdb calls, TRBD2, cannot be checked with no DNA. This CDR3 spans 15 amino acids. Germline-derived CDR1 and CDR2 are SGDLS and YYNGEE. The CDR3 region is CASSVRGEDTGELFF.

The CDR3 protein is CASRGGLGADTQYF. The gene calls are TRBV7-3 and TRBJ2-3; lacking DNA, the TRBD1 call made by TCRdb goes unchecked. Germline CDR1 SGHTA, CDR2 FQGTGA. The CDR3 length is 14 residues.

The chain has TRBV5-1 and TRBJ1-6. Germline V gene sequence: CDR1 SGHRS, CDR2 YFSETQ. This CDR3 region has 16 residues. CDR3: CASSSIYRGPNSPLHF.

V is TRBV4-2 and J is TRBJ2-3; TCRdb designates TRBD2, a call that cannot be tested without DNA. Germline CDR1 reads LGHNA; CDR2 reads YNFKEQ. The CDR3 spans 15 residues. The CDR3 loop is CASSRDFPSVDTQYF.

The rearrangement uses TRBV12-3 or TRBV12-4 and TRBJ1-1; absent DNA, TCRdb's TRBD1 call cannot be checked. The CDR3 is made up of 13 amino acids. CDR3 in amino acids: CASRPGTNTEAFF.

The chain is built from TRBV9 and TRBJ2-4; TCRdb's D call of TRBD2 is untestable without DNA. The germline V gene has CDR1 SGDLS and CDR2 YYNGEE. The CDR3 sequence is 14 residues long. The CDR3 region is CASSHGGVKNIQYF.

This chain connects TRBV7-9 to TRBJ1-1. This CDR3 is 14 amino acids long. CDR1 is SEHNR and CDR2 is FQNEAQ in the germline V gene (reference sequence). This CDR3 reads CASSSRGRDTEAFF.

The V gene is TRBV10-3, the J gene TRBJ2-5; TCRdb's D gene call, TRBD2, goes unchecked for lack of DNA. Germline V gene data show CDR1 as ENHRY and CDR2 as SYGVKD. This CDR3 is 15 amino acids long. The CDR3 sequence is CAISESGGRTETQYF.

The rearrangement joins TRBV20-1 to TRBJ2-3; with no DNA, the TCRdb D assignment of TRBD2 cannot be verified. This CDR3 spans 15 amino acids. The germline V gene has CDR1 DFQATT and CDR2 SNEGSKA (reference sequence). CDR3 amino acids: CSAPRTSGEADTQYF.

The CDR3 region is CASSYSGQGSSGANVLTF. V is TRBV6-5 and J is TRBJ2-6; as DNA is missing, the TRBD1 call by TCRdb cannot be tested. The CDR3 has 18 amino acids. Per the germline V gene, CDR1 is MNHEY and CDR2 is SVGAGI.

The gene calls are TRBV29-1 and TRBJ2-1; TCRdb's D gene call, TRBD2, goes unchecked for lack of DNA. The CDR3 length is 13 residues. From germline, CDR1 is SQVTM and CDR2 ANQGSEA. The CDR3 loop reads CSANGLADNEQFF.

This sequence joins TRBV11-3 and TRBJ1-1; the D call from TCRdb, TRBD1, cannot be confirmed without DNA. Germline V lookup: CDR1 SGHNT, CDR2 YENEEA. This CDR3 has 14 residues. The CDR3 loop reads CASSLEFGGDEAFF.

The chain uses TRBV7-9 and TRBJ1-1; TCRdb calls TRBD1, which cannot be checked without DNA. CDR1 is SEHNR, CDR2 FQNEAQ, per germline (reference sequence). This CDR3 has 15 amino acids. This CDR3 reads CASSPGQGRVTEAFF.

This sequence joins TRBV20-1 and TRBJ1-2; the D gene TCRdb calls, TRBD1, cannot be checked with no DNA. Germline values: CDR1 DFQATT, CDR2 SNEGSKA (reference sequence). The CDR3 consists of 15 residues. CDR3 sequence reads: CSAEGQGGVDYGYTF.

The chain combines TRBV7-2 with TRBJ2-7; TCRdb selects TRBD1, and the lack of DNA leaves this call unchecked. The CDR3 extends over 16 amino acids. Germline V gene sequence: CDR1 SGHTA, CDR2 FQGNSA. CDR3 residues: CASSLDSTGDMYEQYF.

The V and J genes are TRBV12-3 or TRBV12-4 and TRBJ1-6; TCRdb calls TRBD1, which cannot be checked without DNA. The CDR3 runs 14 residues. Here the CDR3 reads CASSSRGVGSPLHF.

The chain is built from TRBV7-7 and TRBJ2-1; the D call of TRBD1 rests on TCRdb alone, since no DNA is present to check it. The germline V gene has CDR1 SSHAT and CDR2 FNYEAQ (reference sequence). The CDR3 spans 19 residues. This CDR3 is CASSLSTLREGGINNEQFF. Looking up the rest from reference TRBV7-7 and TRBJ2-1 gives the full variable domain: GAGVSQSPRYKVTKRGQDVTLRCDPISSHATLYWYQQALGQGPEFLTYFNYEAQPDKSGLPSDRFSAERPEGSISTLTIQRTEQRDSAMYRCASSLSTLREGGINNEQFFGPGTRLTVL.

This chain links TRBV12-3 or TRBV12-4 with TRBJ2-3; TCRdb lists TRBD2, though no DNA is available to test this call. This CDR3 contains 18 residues. CDR3 loop: CASSSPLAGGPSTDTQYF.

The chain joins TRBV6-5 to TRBJ2-3; TCRdb returns TRBD1, unconfirmable since there is no DNA. Germline-derived CDR1 and CDR2 are MNHEY and SVGAGI. The CDR3 loop spans 14 amino acids. The CDR3 sequence is CASSYSGAGDTQYF.

This chain uses TRBV5-1 with TRBJ2-2; as DNA is missing, the TRBD2 call by TCRdb cannot be tested. Germline CDR1 is SGHRS and CDR2 is YFSETQ. The CDR3 contains 13 residues. This CDR3 is CASSPLATGELFF.